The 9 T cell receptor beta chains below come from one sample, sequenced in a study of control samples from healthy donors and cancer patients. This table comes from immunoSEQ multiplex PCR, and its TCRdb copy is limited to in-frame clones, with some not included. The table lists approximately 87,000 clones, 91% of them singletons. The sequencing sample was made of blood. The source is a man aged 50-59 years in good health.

CDR3 nucleotides: TGTGCCAGCAGCTTTGGTATGGCCTACAATGAGCAGTTCTTC. Its protein is CASSFGMAYNEQFF. V is TRBV7-2 and J is TRBJ2-1, with D hard to call. The V gene lost 3 bases and the J gene lost 2 bases, with 8 bases spanning the gap. Germline lookup yields CDR1 SGHTA and CDR2 FQGNSA. The CDR3 extends over 14 amino acids.

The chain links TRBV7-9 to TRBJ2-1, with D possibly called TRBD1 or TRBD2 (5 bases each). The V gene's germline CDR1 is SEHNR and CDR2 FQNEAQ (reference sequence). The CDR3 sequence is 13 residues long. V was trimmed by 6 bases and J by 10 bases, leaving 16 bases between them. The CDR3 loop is CASSPGRPTEQFF. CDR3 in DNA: TGTGCCAGCAGTCCGGGACGGCCGACCGAGCAGTTCTTC.

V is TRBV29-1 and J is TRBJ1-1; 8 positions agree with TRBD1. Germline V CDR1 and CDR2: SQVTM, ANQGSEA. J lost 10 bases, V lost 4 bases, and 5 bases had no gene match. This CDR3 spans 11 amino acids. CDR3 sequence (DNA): TGCAGCGTTGGTCAGGGGGCGAGAGCTTTCTTT. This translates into CSVGQGARAFF.

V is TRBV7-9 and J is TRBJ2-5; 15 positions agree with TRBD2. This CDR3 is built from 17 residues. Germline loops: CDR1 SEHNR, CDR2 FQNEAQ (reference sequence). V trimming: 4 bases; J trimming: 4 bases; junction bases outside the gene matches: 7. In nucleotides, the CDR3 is TGTGCCAGCAGCTCAGGGACTAGCGGGGGGAAGGGAGAGACCCAGTACTTC. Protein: CASSSGTSGGKGETQYF.

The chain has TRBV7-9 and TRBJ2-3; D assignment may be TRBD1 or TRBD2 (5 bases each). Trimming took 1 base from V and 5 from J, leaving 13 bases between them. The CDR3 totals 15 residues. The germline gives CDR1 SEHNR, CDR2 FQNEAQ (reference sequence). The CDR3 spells CASSLGGPNKDTQYF. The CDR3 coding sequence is TGTGCCAGCAGCTTAGGGGGACCTAACAAAGATACGCAGTATTTT.

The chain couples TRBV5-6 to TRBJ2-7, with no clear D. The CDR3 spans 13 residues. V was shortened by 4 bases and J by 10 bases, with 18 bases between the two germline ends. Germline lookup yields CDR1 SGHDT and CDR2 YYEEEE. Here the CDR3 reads CASSRLSVMLQYF. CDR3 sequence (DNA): TGTGCCAGCAGCCGACTTTCCGTCATGCTCCAGTACTTC. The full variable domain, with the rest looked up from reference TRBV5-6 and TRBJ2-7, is DAGVTQSPTHLIKTRGQQVTLRCSPKSGHDTVSWYQQALGQGPQFIFQYYEEEERQRGNFPDRFSGHQFPNYSSELNVNALLLGDSALYLCASSRLSVMLQYFGPGTRLTVT.

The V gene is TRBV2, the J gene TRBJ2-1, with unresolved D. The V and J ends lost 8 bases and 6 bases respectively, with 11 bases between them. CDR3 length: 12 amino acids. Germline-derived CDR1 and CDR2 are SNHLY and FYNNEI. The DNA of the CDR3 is TGTGCCAGCTCAGGTCTGGGCAATGAGCAGTTCTTC. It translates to CASSGLGNEQFF. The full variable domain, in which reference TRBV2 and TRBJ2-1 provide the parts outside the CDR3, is EPEVTQTPSHQVTQMGQEVILRCVPISNHLYFYWYRQILGQKVEFLVSFYNNEISEKSEIFDDQFSVERPDGSNFTLKIRSTKLEDSAMYFCASSGLGNEQFFGPGTRLTVL.

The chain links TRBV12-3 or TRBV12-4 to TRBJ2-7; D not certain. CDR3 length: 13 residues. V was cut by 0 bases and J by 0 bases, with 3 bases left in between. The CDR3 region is CASSLADSYEQYF. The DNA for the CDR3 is TGTGCCAGCAGTTTAGCGGACTCCTACGAGCAGTACTTC.

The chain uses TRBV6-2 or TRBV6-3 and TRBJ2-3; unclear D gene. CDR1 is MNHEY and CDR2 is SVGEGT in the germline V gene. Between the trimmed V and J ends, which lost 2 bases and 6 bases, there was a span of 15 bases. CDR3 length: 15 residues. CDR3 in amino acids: CASSYLRSKADTQYF. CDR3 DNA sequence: TGTGCCAGCAGTTACCTTAGGAGCAAAGCCGATACGCAGTATTTT.